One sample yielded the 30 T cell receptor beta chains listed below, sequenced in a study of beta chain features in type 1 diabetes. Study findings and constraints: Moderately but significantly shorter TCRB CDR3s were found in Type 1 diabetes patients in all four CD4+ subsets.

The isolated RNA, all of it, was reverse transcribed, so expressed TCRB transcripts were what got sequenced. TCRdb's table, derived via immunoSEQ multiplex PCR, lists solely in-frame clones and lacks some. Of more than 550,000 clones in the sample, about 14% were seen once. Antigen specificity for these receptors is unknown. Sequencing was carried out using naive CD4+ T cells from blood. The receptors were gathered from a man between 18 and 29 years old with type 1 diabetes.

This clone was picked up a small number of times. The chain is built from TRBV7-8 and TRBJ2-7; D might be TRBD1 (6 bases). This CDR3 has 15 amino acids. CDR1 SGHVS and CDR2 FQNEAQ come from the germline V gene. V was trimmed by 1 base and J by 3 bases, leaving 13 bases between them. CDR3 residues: CASSLGWDTSYEQYF. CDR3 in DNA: TGTGCCAGCAGCTTAGGGTGGGACACGAGCTACGAGCAGTACTTC. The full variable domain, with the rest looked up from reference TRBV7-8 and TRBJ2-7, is GAGVSQSPRYKVAKRGQDVALRCDPISGHVSLFWYQQALGQGPEFLTYFQNEAQLDKSGLPSDRFFAERPEGSVSTLKIQRTQQEDSAVYLCASSLGWDTSYEQYFGPGTRLTVT.

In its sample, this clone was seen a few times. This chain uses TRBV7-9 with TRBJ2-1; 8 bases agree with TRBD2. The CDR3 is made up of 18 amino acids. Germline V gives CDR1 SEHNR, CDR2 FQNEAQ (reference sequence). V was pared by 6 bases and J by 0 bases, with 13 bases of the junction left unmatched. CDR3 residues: CASSFPPSGPSSYNEQFF. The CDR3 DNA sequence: TGTGCCAGCAGTTTCCCCCCTAGCGGGCCAAGCTCCTACAATGAGCAGTTCTTC.

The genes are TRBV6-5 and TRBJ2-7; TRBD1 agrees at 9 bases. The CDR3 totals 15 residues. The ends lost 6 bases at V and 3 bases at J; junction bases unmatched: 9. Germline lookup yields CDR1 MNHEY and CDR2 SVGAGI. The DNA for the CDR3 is TGTGCCAGCAGAACTTGGGGACAGGGAGACTACGAGCAGTACTTC. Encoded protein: CASRTWGQGDYEQYF.

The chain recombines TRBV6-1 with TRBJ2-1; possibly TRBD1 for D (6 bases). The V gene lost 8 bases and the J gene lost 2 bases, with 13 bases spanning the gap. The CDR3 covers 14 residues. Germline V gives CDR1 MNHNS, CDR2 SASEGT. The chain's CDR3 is CASDDRPPYNEQFF. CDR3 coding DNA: TGTGCCAGCGATGACAGGCCACCCTACAATGAGCAGTTCTTC.

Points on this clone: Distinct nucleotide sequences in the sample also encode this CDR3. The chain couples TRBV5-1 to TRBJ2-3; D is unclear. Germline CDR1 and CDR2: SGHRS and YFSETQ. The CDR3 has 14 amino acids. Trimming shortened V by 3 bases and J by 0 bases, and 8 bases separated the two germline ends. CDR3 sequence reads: CASSSTASTDTQYF. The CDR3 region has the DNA TGCGCCAGCAGCTCGACGGCTAGCACAGATACGCAGTATTTT. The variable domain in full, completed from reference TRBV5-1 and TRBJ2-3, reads KAGVTQTPRYLIKTRGQQVTLSCSPISGHRSVSWYQQTPGQGLQFLFEYFSETQRNKGNFPGRFSGRQFSNSRSEMNVSTLELGDSALYLCASSSTASTDTQYFGPGTRLTVL.

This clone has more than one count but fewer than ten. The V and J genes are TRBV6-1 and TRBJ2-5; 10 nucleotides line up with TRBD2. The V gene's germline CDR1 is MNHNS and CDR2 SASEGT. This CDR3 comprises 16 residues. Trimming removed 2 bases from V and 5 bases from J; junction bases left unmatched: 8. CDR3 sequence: CASSERRASGSETQYF. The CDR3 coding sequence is TGTGCCAGCAGTGAACGGCGGGCTAGCGGGAGTGAGACCCAGTACTTC.

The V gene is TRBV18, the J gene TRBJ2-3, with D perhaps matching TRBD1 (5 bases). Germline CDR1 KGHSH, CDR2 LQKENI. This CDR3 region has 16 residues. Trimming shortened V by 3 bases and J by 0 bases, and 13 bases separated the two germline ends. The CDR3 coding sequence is TGTGCCAGCTCACCCTTCCGGTCAGGGAGCACAGATACGCAGTATTTT. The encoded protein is CASSPFRSGSTDTQYF.

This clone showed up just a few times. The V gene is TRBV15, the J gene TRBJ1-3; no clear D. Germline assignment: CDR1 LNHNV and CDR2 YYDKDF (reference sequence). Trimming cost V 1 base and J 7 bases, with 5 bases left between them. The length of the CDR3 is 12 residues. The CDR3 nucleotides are TGTGCCACCAGCAGAGGGGCTAACACCATATATTTT. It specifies CATSRGANTIYF.

In DNA form, the CDR3 reads TGTGCCAGCAGTTTACCCCCGGGACAGAACTATGGCTACACCTTC. Its translation is CASSLPPGQNYGYTF. The V call is TRBV28, the J call TRBJ1-2; TRBD1 matches 7 bases. This CDR3 is 15 amino acids long. Germline trimming cut 2 bases from V and 2 bases from J; bases unmatched to any gene: 5. Germline V gene data show CDR1 as MDHEN and CDR2 as SYDVKM.

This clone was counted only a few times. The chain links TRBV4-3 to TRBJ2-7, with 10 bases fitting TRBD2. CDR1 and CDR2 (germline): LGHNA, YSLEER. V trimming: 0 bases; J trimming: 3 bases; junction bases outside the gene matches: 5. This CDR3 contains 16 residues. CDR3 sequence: CASSQEILAGIYEQYF. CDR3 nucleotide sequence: TGCGCCAGCAGCCAAGAGATACTAGCGGGGATCTACGAGCAGTACTTC.

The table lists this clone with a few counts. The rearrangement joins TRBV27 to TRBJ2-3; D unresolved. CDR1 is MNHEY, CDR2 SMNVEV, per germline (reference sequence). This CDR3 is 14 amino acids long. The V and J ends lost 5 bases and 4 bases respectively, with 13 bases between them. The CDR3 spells CASSPSRASDTQYF. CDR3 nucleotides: TGTGCCAGCAGTCCGTCCCGGGCCTCAGATACGCAGTATTTT.

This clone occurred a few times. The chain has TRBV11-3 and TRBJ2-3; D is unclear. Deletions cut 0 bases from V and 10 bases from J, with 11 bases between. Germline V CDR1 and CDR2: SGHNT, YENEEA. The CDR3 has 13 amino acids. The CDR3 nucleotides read TGTGCCAGCAGCTTAGATCGGAACTCCCCGCAGTATTTT. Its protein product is CASSLDRNSPQYF.

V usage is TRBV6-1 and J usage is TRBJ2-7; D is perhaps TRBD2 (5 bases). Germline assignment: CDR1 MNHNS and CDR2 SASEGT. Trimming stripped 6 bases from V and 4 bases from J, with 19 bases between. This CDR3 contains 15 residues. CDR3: CASSLLTGVDYEQYF. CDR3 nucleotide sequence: TGTGCCAGCAGCTTATTAACCGGGGTGGATTACGAGCAGTACTTC.

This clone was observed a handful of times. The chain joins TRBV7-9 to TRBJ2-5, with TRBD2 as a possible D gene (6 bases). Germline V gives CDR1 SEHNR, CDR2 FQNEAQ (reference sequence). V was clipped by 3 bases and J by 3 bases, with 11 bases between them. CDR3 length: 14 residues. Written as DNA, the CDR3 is TGTGCCAGCAGCTTCCCCGGAGGGAAAGAGACCCAGTACTTC. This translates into CASSFPGGKETQYF. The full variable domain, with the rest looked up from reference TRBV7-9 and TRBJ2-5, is DTGVSQNPRHKITKRGQNVTFRCDPISEHNRLYWYRQTLGQGPEFLTYFQNEAQLEKSRLLSDRFSAERPKGSFSTLEIQRTEQGDSAMYLCASSFPGGKETQYFGPGTRLLVL.

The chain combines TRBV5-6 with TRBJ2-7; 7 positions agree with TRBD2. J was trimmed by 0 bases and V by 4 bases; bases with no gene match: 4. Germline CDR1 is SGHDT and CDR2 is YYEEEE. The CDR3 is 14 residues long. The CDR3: CASSDQRDSYEQYF. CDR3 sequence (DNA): TGTGCCAGCAGCGACCAGCGGGACTCCTACGAGCAGTACTTC.

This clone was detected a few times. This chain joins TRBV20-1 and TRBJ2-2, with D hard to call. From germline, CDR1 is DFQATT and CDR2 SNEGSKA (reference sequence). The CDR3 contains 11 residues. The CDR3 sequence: CGVSPTGELFF. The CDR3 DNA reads TGCGGTGTGTCGCCCACCGGGGAGCTGTTTTTT.

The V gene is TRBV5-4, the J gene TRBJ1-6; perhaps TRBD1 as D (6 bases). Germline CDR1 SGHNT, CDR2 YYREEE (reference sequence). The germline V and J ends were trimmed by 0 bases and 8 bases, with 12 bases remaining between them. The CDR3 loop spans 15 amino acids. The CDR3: CASSLERTVHSPLHF. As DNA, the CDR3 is TGTGCCAGCAGCTTGGAGCGGACAGTTCATTCACCCCTCCACTTT.

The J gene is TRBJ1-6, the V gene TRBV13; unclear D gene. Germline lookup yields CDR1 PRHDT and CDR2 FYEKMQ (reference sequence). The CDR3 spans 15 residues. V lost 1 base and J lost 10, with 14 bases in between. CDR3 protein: CASSLEDSGRSPLHF. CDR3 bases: TGTGCCAGCAGCTTAGAAGATAGTGGGAGATCACCCCTCCACTTT.

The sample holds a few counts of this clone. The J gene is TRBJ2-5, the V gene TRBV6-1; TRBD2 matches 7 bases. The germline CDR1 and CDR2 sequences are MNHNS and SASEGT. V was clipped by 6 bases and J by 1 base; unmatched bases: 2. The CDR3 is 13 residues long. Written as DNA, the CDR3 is TGTGCCAGCAGAAGACTAGCCCAAGAGACCCAGTACTTC. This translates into CASRRLAQETQYF.

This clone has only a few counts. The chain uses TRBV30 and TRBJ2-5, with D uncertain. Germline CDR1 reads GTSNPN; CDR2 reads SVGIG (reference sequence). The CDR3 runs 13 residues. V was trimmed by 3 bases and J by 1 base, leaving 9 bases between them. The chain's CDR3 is CAWSPPSQETQYF. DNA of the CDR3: TGTGCCTGGAGCCCCCCCTCCCAAGAGACCCAGTACTTC.

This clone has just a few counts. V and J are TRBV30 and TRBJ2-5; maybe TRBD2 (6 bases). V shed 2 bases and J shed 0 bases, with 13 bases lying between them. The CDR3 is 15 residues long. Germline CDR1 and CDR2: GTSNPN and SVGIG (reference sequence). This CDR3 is CAWSPGLRYQETQYF. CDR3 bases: TGTGCCTGGAGTCCGGGACTCAGGTACCAAGAGACCCAGTACTTC.

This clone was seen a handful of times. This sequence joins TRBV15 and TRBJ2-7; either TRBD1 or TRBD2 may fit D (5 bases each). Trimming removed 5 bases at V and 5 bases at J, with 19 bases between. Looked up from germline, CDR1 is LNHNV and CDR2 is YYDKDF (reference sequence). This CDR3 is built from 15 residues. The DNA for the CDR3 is TGTGCCACCAGCCCCCGGACACTCCCGAGGGACGAGCAGTACTTC. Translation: CATSPRTLPRDEQYF.

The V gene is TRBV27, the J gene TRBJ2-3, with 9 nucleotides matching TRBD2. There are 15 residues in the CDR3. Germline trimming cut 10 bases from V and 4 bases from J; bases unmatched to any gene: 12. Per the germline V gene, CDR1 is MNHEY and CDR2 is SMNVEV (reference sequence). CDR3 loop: CATRRREGVADTQYF. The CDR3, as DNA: TGTGCCACCCGCAGGCGGGAGGGCGTTGCAGATACGCAGTATTTT.

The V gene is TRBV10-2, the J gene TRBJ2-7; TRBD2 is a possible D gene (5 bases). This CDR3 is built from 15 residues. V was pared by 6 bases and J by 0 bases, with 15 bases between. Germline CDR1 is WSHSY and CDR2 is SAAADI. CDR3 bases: TGCGCCAGCAGGTACGGAGGTTGGGGCTCCTACGAGCAGTACTTC. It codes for CASRYGGWGSYEQYF.

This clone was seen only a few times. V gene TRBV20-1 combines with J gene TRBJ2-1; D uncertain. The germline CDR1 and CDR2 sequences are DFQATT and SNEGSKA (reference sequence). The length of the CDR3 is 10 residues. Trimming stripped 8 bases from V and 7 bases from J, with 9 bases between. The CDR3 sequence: CSYYGNEQFF. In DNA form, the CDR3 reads TGCAGTTACTACGGGAATGAGCAGTTCTTC.

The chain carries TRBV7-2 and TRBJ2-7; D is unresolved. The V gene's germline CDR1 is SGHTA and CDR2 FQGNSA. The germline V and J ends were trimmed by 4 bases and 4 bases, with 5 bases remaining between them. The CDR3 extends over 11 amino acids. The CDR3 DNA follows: TGTGCCAGCAGCTCTCAGTACGAGCAGTACTTC. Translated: CASSSQYEQYF.

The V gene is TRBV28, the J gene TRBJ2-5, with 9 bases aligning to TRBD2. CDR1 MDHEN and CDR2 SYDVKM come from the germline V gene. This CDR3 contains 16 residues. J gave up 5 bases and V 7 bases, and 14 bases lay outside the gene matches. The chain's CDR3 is CASTRGASGARETQYF. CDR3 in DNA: TGTGCCAGCACCCGGGGGGCTAGCGGGGCCCGGGAGACCCAGTACTTC.

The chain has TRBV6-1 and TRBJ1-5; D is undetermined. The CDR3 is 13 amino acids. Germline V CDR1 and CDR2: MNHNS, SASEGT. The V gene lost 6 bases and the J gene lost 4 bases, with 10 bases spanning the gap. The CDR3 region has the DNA TGTGCCAGCAGGCGTAGTGAGAATCAGCCCCAGCATTTT. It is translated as CASRRSENQPQHF.

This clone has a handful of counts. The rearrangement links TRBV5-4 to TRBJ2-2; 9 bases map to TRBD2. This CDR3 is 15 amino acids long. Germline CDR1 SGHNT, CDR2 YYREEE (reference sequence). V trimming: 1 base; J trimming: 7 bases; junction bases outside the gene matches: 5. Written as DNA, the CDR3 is TGTGCCAGCAGCTTGAGCGGGAGGAATAGCGGGGAGCTGTTTTTT. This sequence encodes CASSLSGRNSGELFF.

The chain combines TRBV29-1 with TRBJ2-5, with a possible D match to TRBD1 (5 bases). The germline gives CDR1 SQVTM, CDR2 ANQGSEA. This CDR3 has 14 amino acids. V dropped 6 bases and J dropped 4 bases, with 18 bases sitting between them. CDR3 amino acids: CSVARLTAGETQYF. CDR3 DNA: TGCAGCGTCGCTAGACTGACAGCCGGAGAGACCCAGTACTTC.